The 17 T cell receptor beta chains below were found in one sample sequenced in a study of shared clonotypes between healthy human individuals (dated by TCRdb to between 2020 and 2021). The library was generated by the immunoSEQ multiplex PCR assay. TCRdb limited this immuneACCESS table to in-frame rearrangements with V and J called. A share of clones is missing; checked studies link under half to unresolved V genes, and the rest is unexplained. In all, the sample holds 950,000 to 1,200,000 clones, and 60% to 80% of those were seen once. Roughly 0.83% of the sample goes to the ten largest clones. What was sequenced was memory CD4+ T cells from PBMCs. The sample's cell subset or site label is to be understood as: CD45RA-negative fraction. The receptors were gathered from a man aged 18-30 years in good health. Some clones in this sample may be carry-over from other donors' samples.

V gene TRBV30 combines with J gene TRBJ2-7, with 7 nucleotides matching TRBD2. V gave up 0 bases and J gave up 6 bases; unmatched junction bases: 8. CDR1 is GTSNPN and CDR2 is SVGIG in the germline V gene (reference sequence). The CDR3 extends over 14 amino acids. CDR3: CAWSVGLVSSEQYF. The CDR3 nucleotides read TGTGCCTGGAGTGTAGGACTAGTGAGCAGCGAGCAGTACTTC.

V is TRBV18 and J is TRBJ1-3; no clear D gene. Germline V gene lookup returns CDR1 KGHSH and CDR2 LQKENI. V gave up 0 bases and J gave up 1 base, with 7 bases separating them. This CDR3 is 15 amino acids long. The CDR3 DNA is TGTGCCAGCTCACCACCGTCGGAGTCTGGAAACACCATATATTTT. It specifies CASSPPSESGNTIYF.

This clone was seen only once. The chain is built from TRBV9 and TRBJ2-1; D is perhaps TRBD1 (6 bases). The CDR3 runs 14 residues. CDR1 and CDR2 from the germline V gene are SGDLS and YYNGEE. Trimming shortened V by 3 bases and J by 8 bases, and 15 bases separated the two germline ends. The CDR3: CASSGKVRGDEQFF. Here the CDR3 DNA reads TGTGCCAGCAGCGGGAAGGTCAGGGGAGATGAGCAGTTCTTC.

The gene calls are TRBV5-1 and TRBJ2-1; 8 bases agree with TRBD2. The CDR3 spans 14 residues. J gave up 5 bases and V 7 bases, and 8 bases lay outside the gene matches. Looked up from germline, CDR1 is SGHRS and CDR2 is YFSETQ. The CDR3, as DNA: TGCGCCAGCCTTAAAACTAGCGGTGACAATGAGCAGTTCTTC. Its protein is CASLKTSGDNEQFF. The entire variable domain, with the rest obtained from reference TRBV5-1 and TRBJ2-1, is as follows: KAGVTQTPRYLIKTRGQQVTLSCSPISGHRSVSWYQQTPGQGLQFLFEYFSETQRNKGNFPGRFSGRQFSNSRSEMNVSTLELGDSALYLCASLKTSGDNEQFFGPGTRLTVL.

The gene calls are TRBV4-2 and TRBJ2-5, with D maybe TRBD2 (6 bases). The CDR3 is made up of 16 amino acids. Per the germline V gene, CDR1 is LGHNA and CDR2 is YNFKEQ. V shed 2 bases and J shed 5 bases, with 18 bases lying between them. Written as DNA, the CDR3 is TGTGCCAGCAGCCAACATAGCGGCCAACCCGGGGAGACCCAGTACTTC. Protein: CASSQHSGQPGETQYF.

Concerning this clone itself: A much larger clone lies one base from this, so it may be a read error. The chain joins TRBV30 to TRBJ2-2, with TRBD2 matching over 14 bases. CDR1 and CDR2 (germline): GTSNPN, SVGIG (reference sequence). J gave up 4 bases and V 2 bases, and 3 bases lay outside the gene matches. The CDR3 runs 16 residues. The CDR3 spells CAWSLGLAGGTGELFF. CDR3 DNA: TGTGCCTGGAGTCTCGGACTAGCGGGAGGCACCGGGGAGCTGTTTTTT.

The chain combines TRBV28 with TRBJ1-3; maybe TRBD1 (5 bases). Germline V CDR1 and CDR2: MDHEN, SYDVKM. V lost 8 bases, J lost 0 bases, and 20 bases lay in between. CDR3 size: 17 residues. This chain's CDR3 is CASSTLGDSYSGNTIYF. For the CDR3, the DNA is TGTGCCAGCTCTACTCTCGGGGACTCCTACTCTGGAAACACCATATATTTT. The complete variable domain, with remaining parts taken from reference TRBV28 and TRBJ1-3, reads DVKVTQSSRYLVKRTGEKVFLECVQDMDHENMFWYRQDPGLGLRLIYFSYDVKMKEKGDIPEGYSVSREKKERFSLILESASTNQTSMYLCASSTLGDSYSGNTIYFGEGSWLTVV.

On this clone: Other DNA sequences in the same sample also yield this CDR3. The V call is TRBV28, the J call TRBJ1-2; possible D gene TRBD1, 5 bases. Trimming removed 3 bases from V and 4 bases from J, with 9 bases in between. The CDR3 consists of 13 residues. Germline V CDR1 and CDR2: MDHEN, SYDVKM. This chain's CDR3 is CASSFGGTYGYTF. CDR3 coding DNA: TGTGCCAGCAGTTTCGGGGGTACCTATGGCTACACCTTC.

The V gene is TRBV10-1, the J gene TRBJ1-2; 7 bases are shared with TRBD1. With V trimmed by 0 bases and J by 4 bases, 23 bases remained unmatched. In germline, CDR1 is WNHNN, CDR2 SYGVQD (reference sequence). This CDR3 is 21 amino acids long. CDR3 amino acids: CASSESEPRQGRLKPGYGYTF. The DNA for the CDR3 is TGCGCCAGCAGTGAGTCGGAACCAAGACAGGGTCGATTGAAGCCGGGCTATGGCTACACCTTC.

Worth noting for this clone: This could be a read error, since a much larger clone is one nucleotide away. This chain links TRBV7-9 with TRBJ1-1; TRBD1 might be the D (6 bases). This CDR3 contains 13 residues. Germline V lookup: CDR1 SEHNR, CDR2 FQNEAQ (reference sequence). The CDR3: CASSSQGNAEAFF. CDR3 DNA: TGTGCCAGCAGCTCCCAGGGGAACGCTGAAGCTTTCTTT.

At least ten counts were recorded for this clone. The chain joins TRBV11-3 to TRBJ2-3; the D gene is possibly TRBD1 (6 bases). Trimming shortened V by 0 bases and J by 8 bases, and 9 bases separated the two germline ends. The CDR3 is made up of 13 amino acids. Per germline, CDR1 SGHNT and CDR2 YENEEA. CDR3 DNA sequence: TGTGCCAGCAGCTTAGAGTCCAGGGGTACGCAGTATTTT. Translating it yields CASSLESRGTQYF. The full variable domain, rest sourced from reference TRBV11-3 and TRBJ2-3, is EAGVVQSPRYKIIEKKQPVAFWCNPISGHNTLYWYLQNLGQGPELLIRYENEEAVDDSQLPKDRFSAERLKGVDSTLKIQPAELGDSAVYLCASSLESRGTQYFGPGTRLTVL.

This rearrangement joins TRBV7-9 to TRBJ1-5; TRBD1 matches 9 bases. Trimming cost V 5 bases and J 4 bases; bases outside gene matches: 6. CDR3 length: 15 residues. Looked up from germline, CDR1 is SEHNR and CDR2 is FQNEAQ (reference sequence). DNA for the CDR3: TGTGCCAGCAGCCGGGACGGACAGGGGAATCAGCCCCAGCATTTT. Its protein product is CASSRDGQGNQPQHF.

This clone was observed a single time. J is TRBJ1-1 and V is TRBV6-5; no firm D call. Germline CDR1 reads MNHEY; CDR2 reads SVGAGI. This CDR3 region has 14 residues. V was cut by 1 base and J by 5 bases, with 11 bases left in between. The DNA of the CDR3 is TGTGCCAGCAGTTACTGGGCGGTGAGTACTGAAGCTTTCTTT. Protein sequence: CASSYWAVSTEAFF.

DNA of the CDR3: TGTGCCAGCAGCTCAGGGGTCTTTGGCTACACCTTC. Its protein product is CASSSGVFGYTF. The chain joins TRBV11-2 to TRBJ1-2; the D gene is possibly TRBD1 (6 bases). With 4 bases removed from V and 7 bases from J, the gap between germline ends came to 10 bases. This CDR3 has 12 amino acids. The germline V gene has CDR1 SGHAT and CDR2 FQNNGV.

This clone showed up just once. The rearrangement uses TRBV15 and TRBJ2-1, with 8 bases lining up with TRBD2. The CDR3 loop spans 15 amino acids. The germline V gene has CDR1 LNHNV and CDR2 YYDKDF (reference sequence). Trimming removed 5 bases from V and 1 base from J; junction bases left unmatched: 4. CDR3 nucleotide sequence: TGTGCCACCAGCGCGGGAGGTGGGTCCTACAATGAGCAGTTCTTC. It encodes CATSAGGGSYNEQFF.

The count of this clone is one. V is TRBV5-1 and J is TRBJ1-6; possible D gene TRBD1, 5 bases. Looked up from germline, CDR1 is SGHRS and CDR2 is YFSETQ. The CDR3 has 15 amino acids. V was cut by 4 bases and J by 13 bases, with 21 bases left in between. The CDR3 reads CASSREGTEEIPLHF. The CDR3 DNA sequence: TGCGCCAGCAGCCGGGAGGGGACCGAGGAAATTCCCCTCCACTTT.

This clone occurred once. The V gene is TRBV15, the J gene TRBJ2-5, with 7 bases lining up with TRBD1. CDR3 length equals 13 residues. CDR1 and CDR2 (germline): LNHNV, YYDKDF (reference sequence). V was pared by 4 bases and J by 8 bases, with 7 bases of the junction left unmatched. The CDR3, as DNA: TGTGCCACCAGCATAGACAACAGGGGCACCCAGTACTTC. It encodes CATSIDNRGTQYF.